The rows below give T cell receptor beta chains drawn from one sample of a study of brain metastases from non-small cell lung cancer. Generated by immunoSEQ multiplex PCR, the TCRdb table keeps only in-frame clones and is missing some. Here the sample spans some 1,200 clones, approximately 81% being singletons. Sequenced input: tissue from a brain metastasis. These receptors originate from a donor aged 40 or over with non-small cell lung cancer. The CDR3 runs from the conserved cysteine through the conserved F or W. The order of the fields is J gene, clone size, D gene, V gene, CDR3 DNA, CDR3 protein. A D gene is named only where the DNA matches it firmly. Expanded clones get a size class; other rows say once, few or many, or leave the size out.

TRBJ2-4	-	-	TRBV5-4	TGTGCCAGCAGTCCAGGACAGAGATTAGCCAAAAACATTCAGTACTTC	CASSPGQRLAKNIQYF
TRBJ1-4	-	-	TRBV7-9	TGTACCAGCAGCAACGGGGGTAGTCCTAATGAAAAACTGTTTTTT	CTSSNGGSPNEKLFF
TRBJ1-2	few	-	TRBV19	TGTGCCAGTAGTCCCCGGGACCCCCAACGGTATGGCTACACCTTC	CASSPRDPQRYGYTF
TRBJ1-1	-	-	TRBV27	TGTGCCAGCAGCCCTCCCGAGACAGGAGGAGATACTGAAGCTTTCTTT	CASSPPETGGDTEAFF
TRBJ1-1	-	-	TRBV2	TGTGCCAGCAGTGAAATGGTGGGGGTTCCTGAAGCTTTCTTT	CASSEMVGVPEAFF
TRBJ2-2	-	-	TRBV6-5	TGTGCCAGCAGTTATCCCGGACGCGCGAACACCGGGGAGCTGTTTTTT	CASSYPGRANTGELFF
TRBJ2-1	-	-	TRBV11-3	TGTGCCAGCAGCGGGGTCGCAGGATACAATGAGCAGTTCTTC	CASSGVAGYNEQFF
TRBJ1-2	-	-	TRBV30	TGTGCCTGGGCAGGGGATGAACTAACTAACTATGGCTACACCTTC	CAWAGDELTNYGYTF
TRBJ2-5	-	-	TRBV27	TGTGCCAGCAGTGAGACCTTAGGGGAGACCCAGTACTTC	CASSETLGETQYF
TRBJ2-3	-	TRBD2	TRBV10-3	TGTGCCATCAGTGACCGGACTAGCGGGGCGGGCTCAGATACGCAGTATTTT	CAISDRTSGAGSDTQYF
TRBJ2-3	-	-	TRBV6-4	TGTGCCAGCAGTGACTCGGCGGGTAACACAGATACGCAGTATTTT	CASSDSAGNTDTQYF
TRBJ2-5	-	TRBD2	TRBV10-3	TGTGCCATCAGTAGGACTAGCGGGCCTAAGACAGAGACCCAGTACTTC	CAISRTSGPKTETQYF
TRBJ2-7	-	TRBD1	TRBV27	TGTGCCAGCAGTTCCCAAAGACAGGGGAGCACCTACGAGCAGTACTTC	CASSSQRQGSTYEQYF
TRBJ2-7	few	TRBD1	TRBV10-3	TGTGCCATCAGAACCGGGACAGGGAGCTCCTACGAGCAGTACTTC	CAIRTGTGSSYEQYF
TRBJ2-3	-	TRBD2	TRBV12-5	TGTGCTAGTGGTTCGCCCGAGCGGGATAGCACAGATACGCAGTATTTT	CASGSPERDSTDTQYF
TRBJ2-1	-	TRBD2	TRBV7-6	TGTGCCAGCAGCCCCTGGGGGGAGGGTGAGCAGTTCTTC	CASSPWGEGEQFF
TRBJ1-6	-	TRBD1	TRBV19	TGTGCCAGTGGCCAGGGGGCGGGCTCACCCCTCCACTTT	CASGQGAGSPLHF
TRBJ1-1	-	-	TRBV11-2	TGTGCCAGCAGCGCTGGTTTCACTGAAGCTTTCTTT	CASSAGFTEAFF
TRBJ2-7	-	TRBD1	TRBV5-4	TGTGCCAGCAGCGTCTCCGGGACAGCGATCTACGAGCAGTACTTC	CASSVSGTAIYEQYF
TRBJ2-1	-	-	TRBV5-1	TGCGCCAGCAGCTTCGGTTATGAGCAGTTCTTC	CASSFGYEQFF
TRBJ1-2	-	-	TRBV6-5	TGTGCCAGCAGGGAGGGCAACTATGGCTACACCTTC	CASREGNYGYTF
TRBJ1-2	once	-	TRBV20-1	TGCAGTGCTAGTACGACGAACGACAACTATGGCTACACCTTC	CSASTTNDNYGYTF
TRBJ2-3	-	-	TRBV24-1	TGTGCCACCGCAGGGTCTGAGGGCACAGATACGCAGTATTTT	CATAGSEGTDTQYF
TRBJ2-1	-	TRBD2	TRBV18	TGTGCCAGCTCACCAATTTCAGCGGGAGGGCAGGGTGAGCAGTTCTTC	CASSPISAGGQGEQFF
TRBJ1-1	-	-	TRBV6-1	TGTGCCAGCACCCTCCGGGCGGGAACTGAAGCTTTCTTT	CASTLRAGTEAFF
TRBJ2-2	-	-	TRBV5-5	TGTGCCAGCAGCTTGGCCGGGCGCTTCAGGGAGCTGTTTTTT	CASSLAGRFRELFF
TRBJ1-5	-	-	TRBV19	TGTGCCAGTAAGCGACAGAACAATCAGCCCCAGCATTTT	CASKRQNNQPQHF
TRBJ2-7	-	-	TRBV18	TGTGCCAGCTCACCAGCCTACGAGCAGTACTTC	CASSPAYEQYF
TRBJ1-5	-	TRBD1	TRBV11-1	TGTGCCAGCAGCTTAAGGGACAGTCCATCGCAGCCCCAGCATTTT	CASSLRDSPSQPQHF
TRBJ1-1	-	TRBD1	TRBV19	TGTGCCAGTGTATTGGGACAGGGGAGGGACCTAATCACTGAAGCTTTCTTT	CASVLGQGRDLITEAFF
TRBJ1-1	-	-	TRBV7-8	TGTGCCAGCAGCTTAGCGCGGGCATTGAACACTGAAGCTTTCTTT	CASSLARALNTEAFF
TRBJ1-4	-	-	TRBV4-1	TGCGCCAGCAGCCAATTGGGGGGGCCTAATGAAAAACTGTTTTTT	CASSQLGGPNEKLFF
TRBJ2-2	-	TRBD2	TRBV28	TGTGCCAGCAGTTTATTGGGACTAGCGGGATATACGAACACCGGGGAGCTGTTTTTT	CASSLLGLAGYTNTGELFF
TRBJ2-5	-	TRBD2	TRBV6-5	TGTGCCAGCAGTAGCGGGGAAGAGACCCAGTACTTC	CASSSGEETQYF
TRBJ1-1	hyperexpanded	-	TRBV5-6	TGTGCCAGCAGCTTGGGCAGTCTTGAAGCTTTCTTT	CASSLGSLEAFF
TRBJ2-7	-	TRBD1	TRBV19	TGTGCCAGTAGTATGGGGACAGTAAGCTCCTACGAGCAGTACTTC	CASSMGTVSSYEQYF
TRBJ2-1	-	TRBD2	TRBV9	TGTGCCAGCAGCGTGGGACTAGCGGAATACAATGAGCAGTTCTTC	CASSVGLAEYNEQFF
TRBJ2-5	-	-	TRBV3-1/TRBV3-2	TGTGCCAGCAGCCACGTGAACCAAGAGACCCAGTACTTC	CASSHVNQETQYF
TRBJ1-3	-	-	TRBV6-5	TGTGCCAGCAGGGGGCAAGTCAACGCTGGAAACACCATATATTTT	CASRGQVNAGNTIYF
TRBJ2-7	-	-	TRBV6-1	TGTGCCAGCAGTGAAGCTCGGTACGAGCAGTACTTC	CASSEARYEQYF
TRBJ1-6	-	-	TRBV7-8	TGTGCCAGCAGCTTAGACAGGGAGGGTTCACCCCTCCACTTT	CASSLDREGSPLHF